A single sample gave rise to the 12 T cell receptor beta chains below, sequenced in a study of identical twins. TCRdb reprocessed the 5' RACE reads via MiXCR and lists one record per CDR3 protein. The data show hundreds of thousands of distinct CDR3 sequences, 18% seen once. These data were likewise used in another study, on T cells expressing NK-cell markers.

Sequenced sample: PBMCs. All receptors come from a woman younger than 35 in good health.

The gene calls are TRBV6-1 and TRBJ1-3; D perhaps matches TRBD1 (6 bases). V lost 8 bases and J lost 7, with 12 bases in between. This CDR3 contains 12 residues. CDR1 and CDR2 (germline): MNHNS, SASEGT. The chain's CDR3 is CASGGTFNTIYF. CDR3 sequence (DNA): TGTGCCAGCGGCGGGACATTCAACACCATATATTTT.

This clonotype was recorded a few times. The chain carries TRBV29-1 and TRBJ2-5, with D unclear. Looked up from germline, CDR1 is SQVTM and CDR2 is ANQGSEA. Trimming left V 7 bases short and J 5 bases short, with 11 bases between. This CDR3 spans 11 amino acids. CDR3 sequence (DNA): TGCAGCGCGGAGTTCTGGGAGACCCAGTACTTC. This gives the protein CSAEFWETQYF.

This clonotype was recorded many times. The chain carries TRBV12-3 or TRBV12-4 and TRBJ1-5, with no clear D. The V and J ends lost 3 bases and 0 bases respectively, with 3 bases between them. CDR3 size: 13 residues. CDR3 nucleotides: TGTGCCAGCAGTTTCTATAGCAATCAGCCCCAGCATTTT. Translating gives CASSFYSNQPQHF.

This CDR3 reads CASSLAHLSSGANTGELFF. Here the CDR3 DNA reads TGTGCCAGCAGCTTAGCGCATTTGTCTAGCGGGGCGAACACCGGGGAGCTGTTTTTT. The V gene is TRBV7-8, the J gene TRBJ2-2, with 9 nucleotides matching TRBD2. This CDR3 comprises 19 residues. The germline V gene has CDR1 SGHVS and CDR2 FQNEAQ. V lost 0 bases and J lost 0; bases outside the gene matches: 8.

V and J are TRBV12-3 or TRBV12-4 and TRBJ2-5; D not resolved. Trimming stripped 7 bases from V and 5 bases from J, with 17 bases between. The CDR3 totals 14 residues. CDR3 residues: CASTLFHATETQYF. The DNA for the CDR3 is TGTGCCAGCACCCTATTCCACGCGACGGAGACCCAGTACTTC.

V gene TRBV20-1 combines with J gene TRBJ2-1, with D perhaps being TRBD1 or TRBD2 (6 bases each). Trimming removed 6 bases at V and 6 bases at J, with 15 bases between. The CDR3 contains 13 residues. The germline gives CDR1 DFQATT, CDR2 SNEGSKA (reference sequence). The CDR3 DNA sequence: TGCAGTGCGAGGGGGGAAAGCTCCAATGAGCAGTTCTTC. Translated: CSARGESSNEQFF.

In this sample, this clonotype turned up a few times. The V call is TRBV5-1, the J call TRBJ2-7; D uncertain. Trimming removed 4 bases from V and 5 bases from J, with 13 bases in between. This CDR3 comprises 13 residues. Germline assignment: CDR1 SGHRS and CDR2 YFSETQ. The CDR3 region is CASSHPGENEQYF. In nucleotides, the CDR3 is TGCGCCAGCAGCCACCCGGGCGAGAACGAGCAGTACTTC.

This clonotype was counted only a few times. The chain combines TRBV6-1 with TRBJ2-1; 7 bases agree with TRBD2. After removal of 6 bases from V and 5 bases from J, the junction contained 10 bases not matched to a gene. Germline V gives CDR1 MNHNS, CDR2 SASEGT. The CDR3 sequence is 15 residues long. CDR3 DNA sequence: TGTGCCAGCAGACGGGACTACCGGGCTAACAATGAGCAGTTCTTC. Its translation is CASRRDYRANNEQFF.

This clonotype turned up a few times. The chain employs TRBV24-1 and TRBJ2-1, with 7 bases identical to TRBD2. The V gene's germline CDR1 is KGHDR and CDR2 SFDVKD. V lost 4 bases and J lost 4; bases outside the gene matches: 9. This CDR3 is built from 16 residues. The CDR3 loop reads CATSDRRLAKYNEQFF. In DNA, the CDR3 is TGTGCCACCAGTGACCGCAGACTAGCCAAGTACAATGAGCAGTTCTTC.

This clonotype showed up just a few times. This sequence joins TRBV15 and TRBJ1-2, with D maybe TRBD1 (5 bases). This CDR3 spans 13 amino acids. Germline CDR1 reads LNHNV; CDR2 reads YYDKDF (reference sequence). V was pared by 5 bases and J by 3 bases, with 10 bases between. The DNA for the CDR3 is TGTGCCACCAGCCCCCAGGGTGACTATGGCTACACCTTC. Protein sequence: CATSPQGDYGYTF.

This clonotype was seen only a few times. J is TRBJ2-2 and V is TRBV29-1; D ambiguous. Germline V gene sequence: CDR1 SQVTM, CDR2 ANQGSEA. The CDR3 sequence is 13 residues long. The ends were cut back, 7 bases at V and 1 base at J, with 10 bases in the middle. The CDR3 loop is CSAAGVNTGELFF. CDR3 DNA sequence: TGCAGCGCAGCAGGAGTGAACACCGGGGAGCTGTTTTTT.

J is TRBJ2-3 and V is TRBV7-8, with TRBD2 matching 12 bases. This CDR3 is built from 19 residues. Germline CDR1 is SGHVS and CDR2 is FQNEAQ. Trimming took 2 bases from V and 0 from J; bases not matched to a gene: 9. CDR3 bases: TGTGCCAGCAGCTTACCCACTAGCGGGAGGTCGACTAGCACAGATACGCAGTATTTT. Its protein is CASSLPTSGRSTSTDTQYF. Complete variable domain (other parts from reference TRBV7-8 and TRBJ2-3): GAGVSQSPRYKVAKRGQDVALRCDPISGHVSLFWYQQALGQGPEFLTYFQNEAQLDKSGLPSDRFFAERPEGSVSTLKIQRTQQEDSAVYLCASSLPTSGRSTSTDTQYFGPGTRLTVL.